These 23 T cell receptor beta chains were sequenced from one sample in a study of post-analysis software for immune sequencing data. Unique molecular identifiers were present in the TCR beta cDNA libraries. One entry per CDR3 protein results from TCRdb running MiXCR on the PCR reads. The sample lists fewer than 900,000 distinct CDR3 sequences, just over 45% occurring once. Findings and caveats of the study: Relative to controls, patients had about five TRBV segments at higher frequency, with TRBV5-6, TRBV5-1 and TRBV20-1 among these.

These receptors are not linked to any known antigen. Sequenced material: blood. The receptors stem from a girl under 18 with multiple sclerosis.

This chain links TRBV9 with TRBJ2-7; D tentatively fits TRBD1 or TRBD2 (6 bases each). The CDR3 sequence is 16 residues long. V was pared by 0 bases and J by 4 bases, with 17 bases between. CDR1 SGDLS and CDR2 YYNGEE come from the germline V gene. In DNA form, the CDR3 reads TGTGCCAGCAGCGTAGATCCCGGGGGCACCCCTTACGAGCAGTACTTC. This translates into CASSVDPGGTPYEQYF.

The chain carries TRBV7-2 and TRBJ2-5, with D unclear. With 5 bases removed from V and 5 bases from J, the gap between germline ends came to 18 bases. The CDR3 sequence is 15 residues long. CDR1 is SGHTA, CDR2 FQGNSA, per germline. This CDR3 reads CASSPEVWFLETQYF. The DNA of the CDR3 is TGTGCCAGCAGCCCCGAAGTTTGGTTCTTGGAGACCCAGTACTTC.

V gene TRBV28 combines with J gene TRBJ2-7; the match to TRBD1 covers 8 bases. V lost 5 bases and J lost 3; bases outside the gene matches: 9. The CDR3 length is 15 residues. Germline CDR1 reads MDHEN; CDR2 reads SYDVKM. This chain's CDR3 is CASSASGTGGYEQYF. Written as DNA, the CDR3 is TGTGCCAGCAGTGCCTCCGGGACAGGAGGCTACGAGCAGTACTTC.

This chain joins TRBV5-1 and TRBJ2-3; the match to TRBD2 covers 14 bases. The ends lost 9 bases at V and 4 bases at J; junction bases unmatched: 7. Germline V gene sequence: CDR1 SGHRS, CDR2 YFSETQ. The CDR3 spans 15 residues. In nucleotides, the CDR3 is TGCGCCACCGCGACTAGCGGGGGGGGCGCAGATACGCAGTATTTT. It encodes CATATSGGGADTQYF.

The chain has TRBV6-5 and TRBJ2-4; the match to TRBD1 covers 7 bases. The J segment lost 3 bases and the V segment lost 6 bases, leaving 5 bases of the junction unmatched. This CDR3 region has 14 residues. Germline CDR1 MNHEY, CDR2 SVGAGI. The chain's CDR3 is CASSRQGGKNIQYF. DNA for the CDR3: TGTGCCAGCAGCCGACAGGGCGGCAAAAACATTCAGTACTTC.

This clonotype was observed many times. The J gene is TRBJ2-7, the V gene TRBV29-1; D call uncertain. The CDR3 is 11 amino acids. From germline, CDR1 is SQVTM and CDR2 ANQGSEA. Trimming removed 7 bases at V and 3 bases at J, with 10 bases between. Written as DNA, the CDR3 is TGCAGCGCCCAGCACAGCTACGAGCAGTACTTC. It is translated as CSAQHSYEQYF.

This CDR3 reads CAWSAWGRGYGYTF. The DNA for the CDR3 is TGTGCCTGGAGTGCTTGGGGCCGAGGGTATGGCTACACCTTC. This chain joins TRBV30 and TRBJ1-2; tentatively, D is TRBD1 (5 bases). The V end was cut by 1 base, the J end by 5 bases, with 14 bases between. CDR3 length equals 14 residues. Germline V gene lookup returns CDR1 GTSNPN and CDR2 SVGIG (reference sequence).

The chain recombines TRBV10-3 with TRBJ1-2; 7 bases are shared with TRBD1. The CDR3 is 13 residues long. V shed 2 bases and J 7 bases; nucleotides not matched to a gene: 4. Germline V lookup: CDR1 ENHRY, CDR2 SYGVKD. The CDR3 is CAISEGQAGGYTF. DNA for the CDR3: TGTGCCATCAGTGAGGGACAGGCAGGTGGCTACACCTTC.

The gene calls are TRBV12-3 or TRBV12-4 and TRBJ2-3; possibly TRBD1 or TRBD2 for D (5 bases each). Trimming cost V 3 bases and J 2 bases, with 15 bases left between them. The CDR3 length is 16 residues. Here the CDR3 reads CASSLDRGYYTDTQYF. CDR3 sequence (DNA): TGTGCCAGCAGTTTGGACCGGGGCTACTACACAGATACGCAGTATTTT.

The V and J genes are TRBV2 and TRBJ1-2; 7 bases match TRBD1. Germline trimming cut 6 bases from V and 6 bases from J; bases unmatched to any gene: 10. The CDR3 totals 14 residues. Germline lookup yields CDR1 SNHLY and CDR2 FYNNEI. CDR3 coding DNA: TGTGCCAGCAGGGAGCGGACAGGAGGGGATGGCTACACCTTC. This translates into CASRERTGGDGYTF.

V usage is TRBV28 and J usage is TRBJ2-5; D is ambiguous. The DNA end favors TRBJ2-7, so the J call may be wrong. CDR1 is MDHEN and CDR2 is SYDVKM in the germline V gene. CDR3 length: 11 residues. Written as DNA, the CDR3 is TGTGCCAGCACTCATCGCTACGAGCAGTACTTC. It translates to CASTHRYEQYF.

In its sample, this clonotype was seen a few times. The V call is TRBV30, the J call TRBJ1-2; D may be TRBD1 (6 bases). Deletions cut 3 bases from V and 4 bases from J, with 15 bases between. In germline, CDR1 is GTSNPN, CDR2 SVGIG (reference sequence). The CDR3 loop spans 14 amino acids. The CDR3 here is CAWRPDSSVYGYTF. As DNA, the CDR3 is TGTGCCTGGAGACCGGACAGCTCAGTCTATGGCTACACCTTC.

CDR3 DNA: TGCAGCGTTACAAACAGGGGGTTCGCTGAAGCTTTCTTT. Translation: CSVTNRGFAEAFF. This rearrangement joins TRBV29-1 to TRBJ1-1; 8 bases line up with TRBD1. After removal of 5 bases from V and 6 bases from J, the junction contained 8 bases not matched to a gene. CDR3 size: 13 residues. In germline, CDR1 is SQVTM, CDR2 ANQGSEA. The full variable domain, its missing parts supplied by reference TRBV29-1 and TRBJ1-1, is SAVISQKPSRDICQRGTSLTIQCQVDSQVTMMFWYRQQPGQSLTLIATANQGSEATYESGFVIDKFPISRPNLTFSTLTVSNMSPEDSSIYLCSVTNRGFAEAFFGQGTRLTVV.

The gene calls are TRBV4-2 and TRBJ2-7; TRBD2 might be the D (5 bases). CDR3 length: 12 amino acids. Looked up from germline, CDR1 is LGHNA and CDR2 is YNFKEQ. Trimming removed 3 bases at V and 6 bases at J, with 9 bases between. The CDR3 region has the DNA TGTGCCAGCAGCCAGGTTGGGAGCGAGCAGTACTTC. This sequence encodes CASSQVGSEQYF.

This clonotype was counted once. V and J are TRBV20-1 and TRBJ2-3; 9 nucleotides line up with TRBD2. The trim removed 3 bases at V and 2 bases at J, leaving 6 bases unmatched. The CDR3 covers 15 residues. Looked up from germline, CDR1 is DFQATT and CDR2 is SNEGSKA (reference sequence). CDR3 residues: CSARATSGHTDTQYF. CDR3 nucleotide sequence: TGCAGTGCTAGGGCTACTAGCGGGCACACAGATACGCAGTATTTT.

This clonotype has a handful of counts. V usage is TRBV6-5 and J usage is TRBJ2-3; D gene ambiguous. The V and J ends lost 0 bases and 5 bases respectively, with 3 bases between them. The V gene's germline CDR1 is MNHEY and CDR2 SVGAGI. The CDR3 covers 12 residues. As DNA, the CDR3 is TGTGCCAGCAGTTACTCCGGAGATACGCAGTATTTT. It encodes CASSYSGDTQYF.

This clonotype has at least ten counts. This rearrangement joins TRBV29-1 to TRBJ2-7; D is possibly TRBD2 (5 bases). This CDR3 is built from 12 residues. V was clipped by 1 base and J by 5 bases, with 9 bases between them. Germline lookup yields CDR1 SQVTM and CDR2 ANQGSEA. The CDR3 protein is CSVEGTSDEQYF. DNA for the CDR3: TGCAGCGTTGAAGGGACTTCTGACGAGCAGTACTTC.

The CDR3 bases are TGTGCCAGCAGCGCCGGAGGTGCAGACTACGAGCAGTACTTC. This sequence encodes CASSAGGADYEQYF. The chain combines TRBV9 with TRBJ2-7; possibly TRBD2 for D (5 bases). This CDR3 is built from 14 residues. V was shortened by 3 bases and J by 3 bases, with 13 bases between the two germline ends. Germline V CDR1 and CDR2: SGDLS, YYNGEE.

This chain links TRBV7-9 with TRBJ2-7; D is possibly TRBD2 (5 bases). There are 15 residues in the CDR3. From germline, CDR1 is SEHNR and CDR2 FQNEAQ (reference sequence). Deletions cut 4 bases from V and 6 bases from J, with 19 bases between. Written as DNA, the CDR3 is TGTGCCAGCAGCTCCGGACTCTCCCCGGTTCTCGAGCAGTACTTC. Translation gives CASSSGLSPVLEQYF.

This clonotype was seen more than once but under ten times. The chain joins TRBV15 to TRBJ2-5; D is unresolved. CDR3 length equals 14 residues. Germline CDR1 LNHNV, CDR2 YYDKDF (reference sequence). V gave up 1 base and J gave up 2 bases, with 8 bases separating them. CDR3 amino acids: CATSRGTLQETQYF. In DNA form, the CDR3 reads TGTGCCACCAGCAGAGGTACACTTCAAGAGACCCAGTACTTC.

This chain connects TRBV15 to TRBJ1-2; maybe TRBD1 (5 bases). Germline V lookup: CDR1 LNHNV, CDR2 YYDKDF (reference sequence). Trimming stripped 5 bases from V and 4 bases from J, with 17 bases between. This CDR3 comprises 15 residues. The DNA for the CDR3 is TGTGCCACCAGCTCCCGGCCCGACAGCCTCTATGGCTACACCTTC. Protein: CATSSRPDSLYGYTF.

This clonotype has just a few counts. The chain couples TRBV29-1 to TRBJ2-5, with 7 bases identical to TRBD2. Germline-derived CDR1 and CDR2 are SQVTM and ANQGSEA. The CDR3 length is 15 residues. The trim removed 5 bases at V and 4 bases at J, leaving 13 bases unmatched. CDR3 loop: CSVPMPERELETQYF. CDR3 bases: TGCAGCGTTCCTATGCCCGAGCGGGAACTAGAGACCCAGTACTTC.

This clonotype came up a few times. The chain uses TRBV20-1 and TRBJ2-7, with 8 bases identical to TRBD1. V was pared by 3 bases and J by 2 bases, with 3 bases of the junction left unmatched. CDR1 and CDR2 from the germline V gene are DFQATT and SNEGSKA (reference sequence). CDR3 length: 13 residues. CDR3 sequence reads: CSASSGGPYEQYF. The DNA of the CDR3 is TGCAGTGCTAGTTCAGGGGGCCCCTACGAGCAGTACTTC.